The next 5 T cell receptor beta chains were all read from a single sample in a study of beta chain features in type 1 diabetes. TCRB transcripts that were expressed got sequenced, as all of the isolated RNA had been reverse transcribed. Clones were sequenced by immunoSEQ multiplex PCR, and TCRdb holds only the in-frame ones, with some missing. The table shows 350,000 to 400,000 clones, with roughly 16% occurring only once. Sequences were obtained from naive CD4+ T cells from blood. The receptor source for this set is a woman aged 18-29 years in good health.

V and J are TRBV4-3 and TRBJ2-7; TRBD2 matches at 11 bases. This CDR3 has 19 amino acids. Germline-derived CDR1 and CDR2 are LGHNA and YSLEER. V trimming: 0 bases; J trimming: 1 base; junction bases outside the gene matches: 11. CDR3 region: CASSQEASGRSPVSYEQYF. In DNA form, the CDR3 reads TGCGCCAGCAGCCAAGAGGCTAGCGGGAGGTCGCCAGTATCCTACGAGCAGTACTTC.

The table lists this clone with a few counts. The CDR3 spells CSVEASGSGYEQYF. CDR3 sequence (DNA): TGCAGCGTTGAGGCTAGCGGGAGTGGTTACGAGCAGTACTTC. This chain uses TRBV29-1 with TRBJ2-7; 10 bases match TRBD2. The J segment lost 4 bases and the V segment lost 3 bases, leaving 6 bases of the junction unmatched. The CDR3 is 14 amino acids. CDR1 SQVTM and CDR2 ANQGSEA come from the germline V gene.

The chain uses TRBV6-5 and TRBJ2-7; TRBD2 matches 9 bases. The CDR3 extends over 13 amino acids. Germline V gene data show CDR1 as MNHEY and CDR2 as SVGAGI. Losses at the gene ends were 6 bases for V and 4 bases for J; bases not matched to a gene: 4. The CDR3 sequence is CASSLGLAYEQYF. CDR3 DNA: TGTGCCAGCAGCCTGGGACTAGCTTACGAGCAGTACTTC.

This clone was counted only a few times. CDR3 nucleotide sequence: TGCAGCGTCGACGCCCTAGCGGGAGGGCGGAATGAGCAGTTCTTC. Its protein is CSVDALAGGRNEQFF. This chain uses TRBV29-1 with TRBJ2-1, with TRBD2 identical over 12 bases. With V trimmed by 6 bases and J by 7 bases, 10 bases remained unmatched. The CDR3 is made up of 15 amino acids. Per germline, CDR1 SQVTM and CDR2 ANQGSEA.

The V and J genes are TRBV28 and TRBJ2-7; tentatively, D is TRBD2 (7 bases). The CDR3 contains 14 residues. CDR1 is MDHEN, CDR2 SYDVKM, per germline. The germline V and J ends were trimmed by 6 bases and 0 bases, with 12 bases remaining between them. In nucleotides, the CDR3 is TGTGCCAGCAGAGGGGGAGGGCTCTCCTACGAGCAGTACTTC. It encodes CASRGGGLSYEQYF.